The rows below give T cell receptor beta chains drawn from one sample of a study of shared clonotypes between healthy human individuals. Produced via immunoSEQ multiplex PCR; TCRdb's table is partial and in-frame only. The sample holds about 1 million clones, 65% to 80% seen once. Sequences were obtained from memory CD4+ T cells sorted from blood. The receptors here all came from a man aged 18 to 29 in good health. The CDR3 runs from the conserved cysteine through the conserved F or W. The D gene is left open where the match is weak. The listing skips clone size in some rows; elsewhere it reads once, few, many or a size class.

>TRBV6-1|-|-|TRBJ2-7
TGTGCCAGCAGTGTTGAACTCGACTACGAGCAGTACTTC
CASSVELDYEQYF
>TRBV29-1|-|-|TRBJ1-1
TGCAGCGCGGGACGGACGAACACTGAAGCTTTCTTT
CSAGRTNTEAFF
>TRBV6-5|few|-|TRBJ1-1
TGTGCCAGCAGCCCTCCGGGGGCACCAGGTGGAGCTTTCTTT
CASSPPGAPGGAFF
>TRBV11-2|few|-|TRBJ1-6
TGTGCCAGCAGCGCCTCACAAGGGGCGAATTCACCCCTCCACTTT
CASSASQGANSPLHF
>TRBV4-1|-|-|TRBJ1-2
TGCGCCAGCAGCCAAGTAGGAAACTATGGCTACACCTTC
CASSQVGNYGYTF
>TRBV7-2|-|TRBD2|TRBJ2-5
TGTGCCAGCAGCTCCGGGACTAGCGCCAAAGAGACCCAGTACTTC
CASSSGTSAKETQYF
>TRBV2|-|-|TRBJ2-7
TGTGCCAGCTGGGGAATTGTCTCCTACGAGCAGTACTTC
CASWGIVSYEQYF
>TRBV9|-|-|TRBJ2-3
TGTGCCAGCAGCGTAAGGGGTAACACAGATACGCAGTATTTT
CASSVRGNTDTQYF
>TRBV10-3|-|TRBD2|TRBJ2-7
TGTGCCGGCGGGAGCGGGGGAACCTACGAGCAGTACTTC
CAGGSGGTYEQYF
>TRBV11-2|-|-|TRBJ2-3
TGTGCCAGCAGTACTAGGGGGGCTGGCACAGATACGCAGTATTTT
CASSTRGAGTDTQYF
>TRBV7-8|-|TRBD2|TRBJ2-1
TGTACCAGCAGCCTATTTCCGGGACTAGCGTTCAATGAGCAGTTCTTC
CTSSLFPGLAFNEQFF
>TRBV10-3|-|-|TRBJ1-5
TGTGCCATCAGTGTCGACCTTAGCAATCAGCCCCAGCATTTT
CAISVDLSNQPQHF
>TRBV10-3|-|TRBD1|TRBJ1-5
TGTGCCACCTGGACAGGGGACCCCGGTCAGCCCCAGCATTTT
CATWTGDPGQPQHF
>TRBV6-5|few|TRBD1|TRBJ1-2
TGTGCCAGCACCCAGGGGGGGTTCGTAAATGGCTACACCTTC
CASTQGGFVNGYTF
>TRBV30|-|-|TRBJ1-4
TGTGCCTGGAGTGTTTCGCGGGAAAAACTGTTTTTT
CAWSVSREKLFF
>TRBV6-1|-|TRBD1|TRBJ1-1
TGTGCCAGCAGTGGACAGGGTGGGGGCACTGAAGCTTTCTTT
CASSGQGGGTEAFF
>TRBV6-1|few|-|TRBJ1-5
TGTGCCAGCAGTGAAGCAAGGTCCAACAATCAGCCCCAGCATTTT
CASSEARSNNQPQHF
>TRBV23-1|-|TRBD2|TRBJ2-2
TGCGCCAGCAGTCAAAAGACTAGCGGACCAACACCTCACACCGGGGAGCTGTTTTTT
CASSQKTSGPTPHTGELFF
>TRBV10-2|-|-|TRBJ1-5
TGCGCCAGCAGTGACCAGGGAAATCAGCCCCAGCATTTT
CASSDQGNQPQHF
>TRBV25-1|-|-|TRBJ2-5
TGTGCCAGCAAAGGGGGGGAGATCGGATCGCAAGAGACCCAGTACTTC
CASKGGEIGSQETQYF
>TRBV7-2|few|-|TRBJ2-1
TGTGCCAGCAGCTTAGGTCCTAGCTCCTACAATGAGCAGTTCTTC
CASSLGPSSYNEQFF
>TRBV15|-|-|TRBJ1-2
TGTGCCACCAGCAGGCCCCGACTGACAGTAGATGGCTACACCTTC
CATSRPRLTVDGYTF
>TRBV2|-|TRBD1|TRBJ1-5
TGTGCCAGCAGGGCCCAGGGGGCGGGCAATCAGCCCCAGCATTTT
CASRAQGAGNQPQHF
>TRBV5-1|-|-|TRBJ2-2
TGCGCCAGCAGCTTGTGGCAAAACACCGGGGAGCTGTTTTTT
CASSLWQNTGELFF
>TRBV4-1|-|-|TRBJ2-1
TGCGCCAGCAGCCATGACGACAGGAACAATGAGCAGTTCTTC
CASSHDDRNNEQFF
>TRBV2|-|-|TRBJ1-5
TGTGCCAGCACCAAGGAGGGCTATCAGCCCCAGCATTTT
CASTKEGYQPQHF
>TRBV9|-|-|TRBJ2-6
TGTGCCAGCAGCGTACAACCCGGGGCCAACGTCCTGACTTTC
CASSVQPGANVLTF
>TRBV6-5|-|-|TRBJ1-2
TGTGCCAGCAGTTACTGGGGTCGGACCAACTATGGCTACACCTTC
CASSYWGRTNYGYTF
>TRBV18|-|TRBD1|TRBJ1-2
TGTGCCAGCTCACCACCAAAGGGGGCGCCCTATGGCTACACCTTC
CASSPPKGAPYGYTF
>TRBV30|few|TRBD2|TRBJ2-2
TGTGCCTGGATAGGTAGCGGGGGGAGCAGGACCGGGGAGCTGTTTTTT
CAWIGSGGSRTGELFF
>TRBV21-1|once|-|TRBJ1-5
TGTGCCAGCAGCAAAGATCGGGTGGGCAGCAATCAGCCCCAGCATTTT
CASSKDRVGSNQPQHF
>TRBV20-1|-|-|TRBJ2-3
TGCAGTGCCGGGACCGGAGGCCCTCCGTATTTT
CSAGTGGPPYF
>TRBV2|-|TRBD1|TRBJ2-3
TGTGCCAGCAGTTCGGGACAGGGGGCAGATACGCAGTATTTT
CASSSGQGADTQYF
>TRBV4-3|once|-|TRBJ2-7
TGCGCCAGCAGCCAAGATGGGGGTCGGGGGGAGCAGTACTTC
CASSQDGGRGEQYF
>TRBV10-2|-|-|TRBJ2-1
TGCGCCACCCGAGGGGGGGGGCGCTCCTACAATGAGCAGTTCTTC
CATRGGGRSYNEQFF
>TRBV5-1|few|-|TRBJ2-7
TGCGCCAGCAGCTACACCTTACCACTGTACTCCTACGAGCAGTACTTC
CASSYTLPLYSYEQYF
>TRBV6-6|-|-|TRBJ2-7
TGTGCCAGCAGTCGACAGCCCCTCGAGCAGTACTTC
CASSRQPLEQYF
>TRBV19|-|-|TRBJ2-5
TGTGCCAGTAGTATAGGACCCCCTTTCCAAGAGACCCAGTACTTC
CASSIGPPFQETQYF
>TRBV7-2|-|-|TRBJ2-7
TGTGCCAGCAGCCCCCCCGCGCGGGGTCCGGGCGAGCAGTACTTC
CASSPPARGPGEQYF
>TRBV27|-|-|TRBJ1-3
TGTGCCAGCAGTCCCCTCGCCGGGGCGGCTGGAAACACCATATATTTT
CASSPLAGAAGNTIYF
>TRBV7-3|-|-|TRBJ2-5
TGTGCCAGCAGCCCTTCAGGGGTGCAAGAGACCCAGTACTTC
CASSPSGVQETQYF
>TRBV6-1|-|-|TRBJ1-3
TGTGCCAGCAGTGAAGCGATTCTCTCTGGAAACACCATATATTTT
CASSEAILSGNTIYF
>TRBV5-4|once|TRBD1|TRBJ2-7
TGTGCCAGCAGCCTAGGGACAGGGAGTCTTTACGAGCAGTACTTC
CASSLGTGSLYEQYF
>TRBV6-6|-|-|TRBJ1-1
TGTGCCAGCAGTTCCCCGAAGCTTTGGAACACTGAAGCTTTCTTT
CASSSPKLWNTEAFF
>TRBV7-9|-|-|TRBJ2-1
TGTGCCAGCTATAGTCAAGGAGTAGAGCGGGCCTACAATGAGCAGTTCTTC
CASYSQGVERAYNEQFF
>TRBV6-1|once|TRBD2|TRBJ2-7
TGTGCCAGCAATCCCCGGGGGGGTCTCTACGAGCAGTACTTC
CASNPRGGLYEQYF
>TRBV4-1|-|-|TRBJ2-6
TGCGCCAGCAGCCAAGGGACAGCCGGGACCAACGTCCTGACTTTC
CASSQGTAGTNVLTF
>TRBV5-1|few|-|TRBJ1-6
TGCGCCAGCAGCTTGGACGATTCAGCCCTCCACTTT
CASSLDDSALHF
>TRBV5-1|-|-|TRBJ1-3
TGCGCCAGCAGCCCAACCGGGACAACTGGAAACACCATATATTTT
CASSPTGTTGNTIYF
>TRBV28|-|-|TRBJ1-2
TGTGCCAGCACCCTACAGAGGGACTCCCCTAACTATGGCTACACCTTC
CASTLQRDSPNYGYTF